Listed below are T cell receptor beta chains from one sample, sequenced in a study of tumor-infiltrating lymphocytes in primary liver carcinoma. TCRdb itself ran the multiplex PCR reads through MiXCR, one entry per CDR3 protein. The table has some 30,000 distinct CDR3 sequences, over 60% seen once. Sequenced input: liver tumor tissue from sampling region 5. Receptors were obtained from a man between 35 and 55 years old with primary liver carcinoma and hepatitis B virus infection. The CDR3 runs from the conserved cysteine through the conserved F or W. D genes are given only for firm matches. Clone size appears in some rows only: once, few, many, or a class for an expanded clone.

j_gene | v_gene | abundance | d_gene | CDR3nt | CDR3aa
TRBJ2-1 | TRBV5-6 | once | - | TGTGTCAGCAGCTTGGCGAGCGGACTCACCTACAATGAGCAGTTCTTC | CVSSLASGLTYNEQFF
TRBJ2-7 | TRBV4-3 | - | - | TGCGCCAGCAACCAAGAATCGGGACGGAACTACGGGCAGTACTTC | CASNQESGRNYGQYF
TRBJ2-7 | TRBV5-5 | - | - | TGTGCCAGCAGCCTGGAACGGTGCATTTACGAGCAGTACTTC | CASSLERCIYEQYF
TRBJ1-5 | TRBV6-6 | - | - | TGTGTCAGCAGCGCGGATTTCACAGATACGCAGCATTTT | CVSSADFTDTQHF
TRBJ2-1 | TRBV6-2/TRBV6-3 | - | TRBD2 | TGTGCTAGTAGTACTAACACAAGCGGGAGGCTCTGGGGTGAGCAGTTCTTC | CASSTNTSGRLWGEQFF
TRBJ2-7 | TRBV12-3/TRBV12-4 | few | - | TGTGCCAGCAGTTTAACCTATTCCCACAAGCAGAACTTC | CASSLTYSHKQNF
TRBJ2-7 | TRBV4-2 | - | TRBD2 | TGTGCCAGCAGTGGAGAATCGGGACTAGCGGGAGGGCCATACGAGCAGTACTTC | CASSGESGLAGGPYEQYF
TRBJ2-3 | TRBV18 | - | TRBD2 | TGTGCCAGCCCTCAGCGGGAGACAGATACGCAGTATTTT | CASPQRETDTQYF
TRBJ2-3 | TRBV19 | - | - | TGTGCCAGTAGTATAGGGGGTGATAGCAATCAGCCCCAGTATTTT | CASSIGGDSNQPQYF
TRBJ2-3 | TRBV10-3 | - | - | TGTGCCATCTGTGAGTATGAGGACGATCAGCCCCAGTATTTT | CAICEYEDDQPQYF
TRBJ2-2 | TRBV5-1 | many | TRBD2 | TGCGCCAGCAGCTTGACCCTACTAGCGGGCGCGAACACCGGGGAGCTGTTTTTT | CASSLTLLAGANTGELFF
TRBJ2-7 | TRBV6-2/TRBV6-3 | - | - | TGTGCCGGCACCTACAATGTCCTAGGAGGGCAGTACTTC | CAGTYNVLGGQYF
TRBJ2-1 | TRBV7-3 | few | - | TGTGCCAGCAGCCGTCAAGGGGTATCCTACAATGAGCAGTTCTTC | CASSRQGVSYNEQFF
TRBJ1-2 | TRBV11-2 | - | - | TGTGCCAGCAGCTCGACATGCTACTATGGCTACACCTTC | CASSSTCYYGYTF
TRBJ2-7 | TRBV6-1 | - | - | TGTGCCAGCAGCCTGACTAGAGGGGGATGGTGCGAGCAGTACTTC | CASSLTRGGWCEQYF
TRBJ2-1 | TRBV10-2 | - | TRBD2 | TGCGCCAGCAGTGATGCGCTACTAGCGGGAGGTTTCAATGAGCTGTTCTTC | CASSDALLAGGFNELFF
TRBJ2-3 | TRBV18 | few | TRBD2 | TGTACCAGTTCTCAGCGGGAGACAGATACGCAGTATTTT | CTSSQRETDTQYF
TRBJ2-6 | TRBV6-5 | once | - | TGCGCCAGCAGCCGCGACGGGGCTGGGGCCAACGTCCTGACTTTC | CASSRDGAGANVLTF
TRBJ2-2 | TRBV4-1 | once | TRBD2 | TGCGCCAGCAGCCAGCGCCCCCCGGGACTAGCGGAAACCGGGGGGCCGTTTTTT | CASSQRPPGLAETGGPFF
TRBJ2-7 | TRBV23-1 | - | TRBD2 | TGCGCCAGCAGTCAATTGGGACAAGGGACTAGCGGGAGTTACGAGCAGTACTTC | CASSQLGQGTSGSYEQYF
TRBJ2-2 | TRBV4-1 | - | - | TGCGCCAACAGCCAAGATTCGGGTACCGGGGAGCTTTTTTTT | CANSQDSGTGELFF
TRBJ1-6 | TRBV5-5 | - | - | TGTGCCAGCACCCCGGGAAACTATAATTCATCCTTCCACTTT | CASTPGNYNSSFHF
TRBJ2-4 | TRBV11-2 | - | - | TGTGCCAGCAGCTTATCCTCGGGGGTCAAAAACATTCAGTACTTC | CASSLSSGVKNIQYF
TRBJ2-2 | TRBV28 | - | TRBD2 | TGTGTCAGCAGTACCGGGACTAACGGGAAAGTTTTCGGCGGGGAGCTGTTTTTT | CVSSTGTNGKVFGGELFF
TRBJ2-2 | TRBV11-2 | - | - | TGTGCCAGCAGCTTAGTATTAGGTGGGGCGAACATCGGAGAGCTGTTTTTT | CASSLVLGGANIGELFF
TRBJ1-3 | TRBV6-6 | - | - | TGTGCCAGCAGTTGTGAGCAGGGCACCATATATTTT | CASSCEQGTIYF
TRBJ1-5 | TRBV28 | many | - | TGTGCCAGCAGTCTAGGGGCGAGTCGTCCCCAGCATTTT | CASSLGASRPQHF